This T cell receptor beta chain was obtained from a study of PD-1 blockade in classical Hodgkin lymphoma. Findings and limits, study-wide: The study found complete responders had baseline diversity similar to newly diagnosed patients. Only CD4+ TCR diversity, not CD8+, had risen significantly by C4D1.

Here immunoSEQ multiplex PCR was the method, and the copy in TCRdb shows in-frame clones only, minus some. Altogether roughly 51,000 clones are present, around 76% being singletons, with the ten largest covering approximately 12%. Note on this clone: As yet, its antigen is unknown.

Time point specified: cycle 4 day 1 (C4D1), after five to seven weeks of nivolumab. Autologous stem cell transplantation was followed by relapse in every patient, and brentuximab vedotin exposure varied. This CDR3 is built from 14 residues. This clonotype was sampled from a human donor with classical Hodgkin lymphoma. The V and J genes are TRBV21-1 and TRBJ2-7; no check of the table's D call, TRBD1, against the DNA was made. TRBV21-1 is recorded as a pseudogene. Source: peripheral blood mononuclear cells (PBMCs), taken before the fourth cycle of nivolumab. The CDR3 spells CASSRDSSLYEQYF. DNA of the CDR3: TGTGCCAGCAGTAGGGACAGCTCCCTCTACGAGCAGTACTTC.